Presented here are 32 T cell receptor beta chains from one specimen sequenced in a study of shared clonotypes between healthy human individuals. Naive CD8 cells lacked CD45RO, underwent positive selection for CCR7 and left out terminally differentiated effector memory CD45RA+ cells. Method: immunoSEQ multiplex PCR; TCRdb's copy keeps in-frame clones and lacks some. The sample shows some 2,000,000 clones, just under 95% of them seen only once. Sequenced material: naive CD8+ T cells sorted from blood. Receptors originate from a man aged 18-30 years in good health.

This chain connects TRBV5-1 to TRBJ2-3; D may correspond to TRBD1 or TRBD2 (6 bases each). Germline V gene sequence: CDR1 SGHRS, CDR2 YFSETQ. V was shortened by 4 bases and J by 2 bases, with 20 bases between the two germline ends. The CDR3 consists of 17 residues. CDR3 loop: CASSITTTGGVTDTQYF. The DNA of the CDR3 is TGCGCCAGCAGCATAACAACGACAGGCGGGGTCACAGATACGCAGTATTTT.

On this clone: Additional DNA sequences in this sample encode the identical CDR3. The chain has TRBV4-1 and TRBJ1-1; a possible D gene is TRBD1 (5 bases). The ends were cut back, 1 base at V and 0 bases at J, with 9 bases in the middle. The CDR3 runs to 15 residues. Germline values: CDR1 MGHRA, CDR2 YSYEKL. CDR3 coding DNA: TGCGCCAGCAGCCAAGGGGGACGTTTGAACACTGAAGCTTTCTTT. Translation gives CASSQGGRLNTEAFF.

J is TRBJ2-1 and V is TRBV27; the D is unclear. The germline CDR1 and CDR2 sequences are MNHEY and SMNVEV (reference sequence). Trimming took 8 bases from V and 5 from J, leaving 16 bases between them. CDR3 length: 14 residues. The CDR3 sequence is CASSPAMADNEQFF. The CDR3, as DNA: TGTGCCAGCTCCCCGGCCATGGCAGACAATGAGCAGTTCTTC.

This chain joins TRBV4-2 and TRBJ1-1; 7 bases agree with TRBD1. V was pared by 11 bases and J by 6 bases, with 3 bases of the junction left unmatched. This CDR3 comprises 10 residues. Germline V gene lookup returns CDR1 LGHNA and CDR2 YNFKEQ. CDR3 residues: CAAGTAEAFF. For the CDR3, the DNA is TGTGCCGCTGGGACAGCTGAAGCTTTCTTT.

The chain recombines TRBV7-9 with TRBJ1-3; no reliable D call. Deletions cut 10 bases from V and 0 bases from J, with 10 bases between. From germline, CDR1 is SEHNR and CDR2 FQNEAQ (reference sequence). This CDR3 has 13 residues. CDR3 coding DNA: TGTGCCATTGGGTGGATCTCTGGAAACACCATATATTTT. Protein sequence: CAIGWISGNTIYF.

There are a few counts of this clone. The genes are TRBV19 and TRBJ1-5; D is perhaps TRBD1 (6 bases). The V gene's germline CDR1 is LNHDA and CDR2 SQIVND (reference sequence). The CDR3 covers 13 residues. Between the trimmed V and J ends, which lost 6 bases and 5 bases, there was a span of 11 bases. The DNA of the CDR3 is TGTGCCAGTAGATACAGGGAAGATCAGCCCCAGCATTTT. Amino acids: CASRYREDQPQHF.

V is TRBV28 and J is TRBJ1-5; D unclear. Trimming shortened V by 3 bases and J by 3 bases, and 9 bases separated the two germline ends. Germline CDR1 MDHEN, CDR2 SYDVKM. This CDR3 comprises 14 residues. CDR3 in amino acids: CASSFRQPNQPQHF. CDR3 coding DNA: TGTGCCAGCAGTTTTAGGCAACCCAATCAGCCCCAGCATTTT.

This clone was observed once. This rearrangement joins TRBV7-9 to TRBJ2-1; D remains unclear. V gave up 4 bases and J gave up 3 bases, with 13 bases separating them. Germline values: CDR1 SEHNR, CDR2 FQNEAQ (reference sequence). The CDR3 runs to 15 residues. CDR3 sequence (DNA): TGTGCCAGCAGCTCCGAGAACACCTACTACAATGAGCAGTTCTTC. Translation: CASSSENTYYNEQFF.

The V and J genes are TRBV4-1 and TRBJ1-1; D gene ambiguous. The CDR3 is 15 amino acids. V was trimmed by 3 bases and J by 1 base, leaving 12 bases between them. CDR1 MGHRA and CDR2 YSYEKL come from the germline V gene. DNA of the CDR3: TGCGCCAGCAGCCATCATCACGGAGGGAACACTGAAGCTTTCTTT. Translated: CASSHHHGGNTEAFF.

A word on this clone: The same CDR3 arises from other DNA sequences in this sample as well. The chain is built from TRBV19 and TRBJ2-7; no definite D call. From germline, CDR1 is LNHDA and CDR2 SQIVND (reference sequence). Trimming stripped 3 bases from V and 0 bases from J, with 9 bases between. The CDR3 runs to 14 residues. The CDR3 protein is CASSIGTSSYEQYF. CDR3 sequence (DNA): TGTGCCAGTAGTATCGGCACGAGCTCCTACGAGCAGTACTTC.

The V and J genes are TRBV18 and TRBJ2-3, with unresolved D. CDR1 KGHSH and CDR2 LQKENI come from the germline V gene. The CDR3 totals 16 residues. V dropped 1 base and J dropped 3 bases, with 14 bases sitting between them. The CDR3 sequence is CASSPLQGESTDTQYF. CDR3 in DNA: TGTGCCAGCTCACCACTCCAAGGCGAATCGACAGATACGCAGTATTTT.

This chain joins TRBV9 and TRBJ2-7, with D possibly matching TRBD1 (6 bases). The ends were cut back, 4 bases at V and 6 bases at J, with 14 bases in the middle. This CDR3 spans 13 amino acids. CDR1 is SGDLS and CDR2 is YYNGEE in the germline V gene. DNA for the CDR3: TGTGCCAGCAGCCCACAGGGACGGGGCGAGCAGTACTTC. As protein: CASSPQGRGEQYF.

The rearrangement uses TRBV27 and TRBJ1-5; no firm D call. CDR3 length equals 13 residues. CDR1 is MNHEY and CDR2 is SMNVEV in the germline V gene (reference sequence). V dropped 2 bases and J dropped 5 bases, with 7 bases sitting between them. The CDR3 loop is CASSLRMDQPQHF. CDR3 DNA: TGTGCCAGCAGTTTACGGATGGATCAGCCCCAGCATTTT.

The chain combines TRBV27 with TRBJ2-7; D remains unclear. V shed 3 bases and J shed 3 bases, with 12 bases lying between them. The CDR3 extends over 14 amino acids. Germline CDR1 and CDR2: MNHEY and SMNVEV (reference sequence). This CDR3 reads CASSFSGNRYEQYF. The CDR3 nucleotides read TGTGCCAGCAGTTTTTCGGGTAATCGCTACGAGCAGTACTTC.

This clone was counted a single time. The J gene is TRBJ1-2, the V gene TRBV7-9, with a weak D call TRBD1 (6 bases). CDR3 length: 16 residues. Looked up from germline, CDR1 is SEHNR and CDR2 is FQNEAQ (reference sequence). Trimming cost V 1 base and J 4 bases, with 16 bases left between them. In DNA, the CDR3 is TGTGCCAGCAGCTTAGTTGCAGGGGCCTATACCTATGGCTACACCTTC. It specifies CASSLVAGAYTYGYTF.

The CDR3 bases are TGCAGCGTTGAGGGTGGGACTAGCGGGAGTACTCCCACAGATACGCAGTATTTT. It is translated as CSVEGGTSGSTPTDTQYF. The chain joins TRBV29-1 to TRBJ2-3, with 14 bases lining up with TRBD2. Germline CDR1 is SQVTM and CDR2 is ANQGSEA. V dropped 3 bases and J dropped 2; count of bases not matched to a gene: 10. The CDR3 runs to 18 residues.

This clone was picked up one time. The sample carries other DNA sequences with the same CDR3. The chain is built from TRBV28 and TRBJ2-7; D may be TRBD2 (5 bases). With 6 bases removed from V and 6 bases from J, the gap between germline ends came to 9 bases. CDR1 and CDR2 (germline): MDHEN, SYDVKM. The CDR3 has 11 amino acids. The CDR3 bases are TGTGCCAGCAGCCTGGGAGCCGAGCAGTACTTC. Translated, it gives CASSLGAEQYF.

V usage is TRBV4-1 and J usage is TRBJ2-1; 12 bases agree with TRBD2. Germline values: CDR1 MGHRA, CDR2 YSYEKL. The CDR3 runs 18 residues. V lost 4 bases, J lost 4 bases, and 11 bases stayed unmatched. The CDR3 nucleotides read TGCGCCAGCAGCCGAGATGCGACTAGCGGGGGCTTTTACAATGAGCAGTTCTTC. It encodes CASSRDATSGGFYNEQFF.

The rearrangement joins TRBV30 to TRBJ2-7; D unclear. Germline values: CDR1 GTSNPN, CDR2 SVGIG (reference sequence). CDR3 length equals 13 residues. Deletions cut 0 bases from V and 4 bases from J, with 10 bases between. The chain's CDR3 is CAWSVGNFYEQYF. Written as DNA, the CDR3 is TGTGCCTGGAGTGTAGGGAATTTTTACGAGCAGTACTTC.

CDR3 DNA sequence: TGTGCCAGCAACATTGGCACGGCAGCCACAGATACGCAGTATTTT. Protein sequence: CASNIGTAATDTQYF. The chain employs TRBV9 and TRBJ2-3; D remains unclear. The CDR3 is made up of 15 amino acids. Germline CDR1 reads SGDLS; CDR2 reads YYNGEE. Trimming left V 6 bases short and J 2 bases short, with 16 bases between.

Points on this clone: Different DNA sequences within this sample yield the same CDR3. The genes are TRBV7-9 and TRBJ2-7; D gene unclear. The CDR3 spans 11 residues. The germline gives CDR1 SEHNR, CDR2 FQNEAQ (reference sequence). V was clipped by 5 bases and J by 4 bases, with 6 bases between them. CDR3 bases: TGTGCCAGCAGCCCCAATTACGAGCAGTACTTC. This codes for CASSPNYEQYF.

This clone was seen only once. The chain uses TRBV6-5 and TRBJ2-5; 9 bases map to TRBD1. Germline CDR1 and CDR2: MNHEY and SVGAGI. Unmatched junction bases numbered 4, after V lost 4 bases and J lost 4 bases. The CDR3 loop spans 14 amino acids. The chain's CDR3 is CASSSLTGGETQYF. DNA of the CDR3: TGTGCCAGCAGTTCCCTGACAGGGGGAGAGACCCAGTACTTC.

The chain recombines TRBV6-6 with TRBJ1-2, with D possibly matching TRBD1 (5 bases). Trimming removed 6 bases at V and 1 base at J, with 18 bases between. Germline CDR1 reads MNHNY; CDR2 reads SVGAGI (reference sequence). This CDR3 region has 16 residues. As DNA, the CDR3 is TGTGCCAGCAGCCCTTACAGGCCCCAGGGTAACTATGGCTACACCTTC. Translation gives CASSPYRPQGNYGYTF.

This clone showed up just once. The V call is TRBV28, the J call TRBJ1-1, with D maybe TRBD1 (5 bases). The ends were cut back, 1 base at V and 6 bases at J, with 12 bases in the middle. Germline CDR1 reads MDHEN; CDR2 reads SYDVKM. The CDR3 totals 14 residues. CDR3 in amino acids: CASSLSAGHAEAFF. DNA for the CDR3: TGTGCCAGCAGTTTATCAGCGGGGCACGCTGAAGCTTTCTTT.

V is TRBV7-6 and J is TRBJ1-6; TRBD1 is a possible D gene (5 bases). CDR3 size: 15 residues. Germline CDR1 and CDR2: SGHVS and FNYEAQ. Between the trimmed V and J ends, which lost 5 bases and 4 bases, there was a span of 12 bases. In DNA, the CDR3 is TGTGCCAGCAGCCTGGGGACCTTGTATAATTCACCCCTCCACTTT. The encoded protein is CASSLGTLYNSPLHF.

The CDR3 DNA is TGTGCCAGTAGTATACTTCAGGGATTGTACACTGAAGCTTTCTTT. Translating it yields CASSILQGLYTEAFF. The chain carries TRBV19 and TRBJ1-1, with D perhaps matching TRBD1 (5 bases). Germline V gene sequence: CDR1 LNHDA, CDR2 SQIVND (reference sequence). V lost 2 bases and J 3 bases, leaving 13 bases between the germline ends. The CDR3 loop spans 15 amino acids.

This chain joins TRBV6-1 and TRBJ1-5, with D hard to call. This CDR3 has 15 amino acids. CDR1 and CDR2 from the germline V gene are MNHNS and SASEGT. The V end lost 3 bases, the J end lost 0 bases, and 9 bases lay between the germline ends. For the CDR3, the DNA is TGTGCCAGCAGTGAGACCGATGATAGCAATCAGCCCCAGCATTTT. Its protein is CASSETDDSNQPQHF.

This chain connects TRBV7-2 to TRBJ2-3; 10 bases match TRBD1. From germline, CDR1 is SGHTA and CDR2 FQGNSA. The CDR3 has 16 amino acids. Trimming took 1 base from V and 5 from J; bases not matched to a gene: 6. The CDR3 region is CASSLGGTGVGDTQYF. CDR3 sequence (DNA): TGTGCCAGCAGCTTAGGAGGGACAGGGGTGGGAGATACGCAGTATTTT.

The chain carries TRBV6-1 and TRBJ1-2; 10 positions agree with TRBD1. Germline CDR1 reads MNHNS; CDR2 reads SASEGT. The CDR3 is made up of 13 amino acids. The V segment lost 7 bases and the J segment 7 bases; nucleotides outside the gene matches: 6. CDR3 DNA: TGTGCCAGCAATAGGGACAGGGGTCCTGGCTACACCTTC. It encodes CASNRDRGPGYTF.

Worth noting for this clone: Other DNA sequences in the same sample also yield this CDR3. This chain joins TRBV4-1 and TRBJ2-5; 14 bases fit TRBD2. This CDR3 region has 15 residues. With V trimmed by 4 bases and J by 3 bases, 1 base remained unmatched. Germline V gene sequence: CDR1 MGHRA, CDR2 YSYEKL. This chain's CDR3 is CASSRGLAGEETQYF. The CDR3 DNA reads TGCGCCAGCAGCCGGGGACTAGCGGGAGAAGAGACCCAGTACTTC.

The gene calls are TRBV2 and TRBJ1-1, with a tentative D call TRBD1 (6 bases). The CDR3 extends over 14 amino acids. V lost 6 bases and J lost 2, with 13 bases in between. Germline loops: CDR1 SNHLY, CDR2 FYNNEI. CDR3 DNA sequence: TGTGCCAGCAGGGCATGGACAGTCAACACTGAAGCTTTCTTT. Residues: CASRAWTVNTEAFF.

The chain uses TRBV9 and TRBJ2-5; 7 bases map to TRBD1. Trimming removed 3 bases from V and 1 base from J; junction bases left unmatched: 18. The CDR3 extends over 19 amino acids. The germline CDR1 and CDR2 sequences are SGDLS and YYNGEE. In DNA form, the CDR3 reads TGTGCCAGCAGCGGGGACAGTAGCGCCGATGGGCTTGTCCAAGAGACCCAGTACTTC. This translates into CASSGDSSADGLVQETQYF. Based on the CDR3 plus reference TRBV9 and TRBJ2-5, the full variable domain is DSGVTQTPKHLITATGQRVTLRCSPRSGDLSVYWYQQSLDQGLQFLIQYYNGEERAKGNILERFSAQQFPDLHSELNLSSLELGDSALYFCASSGDSSADGLVQETQYFGPGTRLLVL.